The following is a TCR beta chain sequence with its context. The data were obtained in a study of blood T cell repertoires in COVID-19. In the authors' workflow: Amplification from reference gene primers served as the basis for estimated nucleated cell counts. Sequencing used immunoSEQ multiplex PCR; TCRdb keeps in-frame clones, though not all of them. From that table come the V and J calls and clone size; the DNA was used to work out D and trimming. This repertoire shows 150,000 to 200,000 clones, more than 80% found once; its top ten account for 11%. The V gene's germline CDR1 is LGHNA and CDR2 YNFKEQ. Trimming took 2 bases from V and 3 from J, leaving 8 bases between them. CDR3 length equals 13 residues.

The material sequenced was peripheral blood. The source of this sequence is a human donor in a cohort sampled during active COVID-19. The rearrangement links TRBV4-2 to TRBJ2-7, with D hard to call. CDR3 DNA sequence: TGTGCCAGCAGCCAACGACTGAACTACGAGCAGTACTTC. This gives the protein CASSQRLNYEQYF.